Each of the 21 T cell receptor beta chains below was sequenced from the same sample in a study of T cell responses to AZD1222 COVID-19 vaccine. Here immunoSEQ multiplex PCR was the method, and the copy in TCRdb shows in-frame clones only, minus some. The sample carries 90,000 to 150,000 clones, over 75% recorded once. The starting material was peripheral blood, obtained on day 0 of AZD1222 vaccination. The receptors originated from an adult in good health.

This chain uses TRBV3-1 (or the pseudogene TRBV3-2) with TRBJ1-1; no firm D call. V was clipped by 0 bases and J by 0 bases, with 5 bases between them. Germline V gene sequence: CDR1 LGHDT, CDR2 YNNKEL (reference sequence). This CDR3 has 14 amino acids. CDR3 DNA sequence: TGTGCCAGCAGCCAAGAACCGGTGAACACTGAAGCTTTCTTT. As protein: CASSQEPVNTEAFF.

The CDR3 DNA is TGCAGCGCTTGGACCCCCGTGGACGGGGGGGTGGAACTGTTTTTT. Its translation: CSAWTPVDGGVELFF. The gene calls are TRBV29-1 and TRBJ1-4; D possibly corresponds to TRBD1 (5 bases). Germline values: CDR1 SQVTM, CDR2 ANQGSEA. V was clipped by 7 bases and J by 12 bases, with 27 bases between them. CDR3 length: 15 residues.

The rearrangement links TRBV5-8 to TRBJ2-1; weak D call: TRBD1 (7 bases). Trimming removed 0 bases at V and 1 base at J, with 14 bases between. Germline loops: CDR1 SGHTS, CDR2 YDEGEE. This CDR3 is 17 amino acids long. This CDR3 is CASSLEEGAGSYNEQFF. The CDR3 DNA reads TGTGCCAGCAGCTTGGAGGAGGGGGCAGGATCCTACAATGAGCAGTTCTTC.

The chain couples TRBV9 to TRBJ2-3, with D possibly matching TRBD2 (7 bases). V lost 0 bases, J lost 4 bases, and 18 bases lay in between. The germline CDR1 and CDR2 sequences are SGDLS and YYNGEE. CDR3 length equals 17 residues. The CDR3 DNA is TGTGCCAGCAGCGTAGCCTCCGGGTCGGGGGGCCCAGATACGCAGTATTTT. Its translation: CASSVASGSGGPDTQYF.

The chain's CDR3 is CASRGKTRKVSYEQYF. CDR3 DNA: TGTGCCAGCAGGGGGAAAACTAGAAAAGTCTCCTACGAGCAGTACTTC. The chain joins TRBV2 to TRBJ2-7; tentatively, D is TRBD2 (5 bases). The V gene's germline CDR1 is SNHLY and CDR2 FYNNEI. The CDR3 is 16 residues long. V shed 6 bases and J shed 0 bases, with 18 bases lying between them.

The chain combines TRBV5-1 with TRBJ1-3, with unresolved D. V was shortened by 0 bases and J by 0 bases, with 10 bases between the two germline ends. The CDR3 spans 16 residues. CDR1 and CDR2 (germline): SGHRS, YFSETQ. CDR3 coding DNA: TGCGCCAGCAGCTTGGCGAGCTTATCCTCTGGAAACACCATATATTTT. Translated, it gives CASSLASLSSGNTIYF.

The CDR3 sequence is CASSLGGSYNEQFF. The CDR3 nucleotides are TGTGCCAGCAGCTTAGGGGGGAGCTACAATGAGCAGTTCTTC. V gene TRBV7-2 combines with J gene TRBJ2-1, with D possibly called TRBD1 or TRBD2 (5 bases each). The germline V gene has CDR1 SGHTA and CDR2 FQGNSA. There are 14 residues in the CDR3. V lost 1 base and J 3 bases, leaving 7 bases between the germline ends.

The genes are TRBV7-2 and TRBJ1-2; 11 nucleotides agree with TRBD1. The length of the CDR3 is 17 residues. Germline values: CDR1 SGHTA, CDR2 FQGNSA. V gave up 4 bases and J gave up 0 bases; unmatched junction bases: 7. CDR3 sequence (DNA): TGTGCCAGCAGCTGGACAGGGGGCTACTCTACTAACTATGGCTACACCTTC. It yields the protein CASSWTGGYSTNYGYTF.

The chain couples TRBV19 to TRBJ1-2, with a possible D match to TRBD1 (6 bases). Germline V gives CDR1 LNHDA, CDR2 SQIVND (reference sequence). Between the trimmed V and J ends, which lost 8 bases and 2 bases, there was a span of 15 bases. The CDR3 sequence is 14 residues long. CDR3 DNA sequence: TGTGCCAGTCAAAGACAGGTTGGGAACTATGGCTACACCTTC. This encodes CASQRQVGNYGYTF. Using reference TRBV19 and TRBJ1-2 for the parts outside the CDR3, the full variable domain is DGGITQSPKYLFRKEGQNVTLSCEQNLNHDAMYWYRQDPGQGLRLIYYSQIVNDFQKGDIAEGYSVSREKKESFPLTVTSAQKNPTAFYLCASQRQVGNYGYTFGSGTRLTVV.

The chain is built from TRBV7-2 and TRBJ1-1; D might be TRBD1 (6 bases). V lost 5 bases, J lost 0 bases, and 16 bases lay in between. CDR1 is SGHTA and CDR2 is FQGNSA in the germline V gene. The CDR3 totals 16 residues. This CDR3 reads CASSPQGLPMNTEAFF. The CDR3 DNA follows: TGTGCCAGCAGCCCTCAGGGGCTCCCCATGAACACTGAAGCTTTCTTT.

J is TRBJ1-1 and V is TRBV27; TRBD1 matches at 8 bases. Germline values: CDR1 MNHEY, CDR2 SMNVEV (reference sequence). V was pared by 4 bases and J by 1 base, with 5 bases of the junction left unmatched. This CDR3 contains 15 residues. CDR3 loop: CASSSRTGRNTEAFF. In DNA, the CDR3 is TGTGCCAGCAGTTCCCGGACAGGGCGGAACACTGAAGCTTTCTTT.

This rearrangement joins TRBV5-4 to TRBJ2-3; D is undetermined. The V and J ends lost 5 bases and 2 bases respectively, with 3 bases between them. CDR1 is SGHNT and CDR2 is YYREEE in the germline V gene (reference sequence). The CDR3 sequence is 11 residues long. DNA for the CDR3: TGTGCCAGCAGTTCCACAGATACGCAGTATTTT. Translated: CASSSTDTQYF.

This chain connects TRBV11-3 to TRBJ1-2; D is unresolved. V shed 3 bases and J shed 2 bases, with 22 bases lying between them. CDR3 length: 18 amino acids. Per the germline V gene, CDR1 is SGHNT and CDR2 is YENEEA. The CDR3 DNA is TGTGCCAGCAGCTTTACAAAGGGCCAAGCGTCCCTCAACTATGGCTACACCTTC. Encoded protein: CASSFTKGQASLNYGYTF.

The CDR3 reads CASSYFRDISYEQYF. The CDR3 DNA reads TGTGCCAGCAGCTATTTCCGGGACATCTCCTACGAGCAGTACTTC. The rearrangement links TRBV7-8 to TRBJ2-7; possibly TRBD1 for D (6 bases). The V gene's germline CDR1 is SGHVS and CDR2 FQNEAQ. With 4 bases removed from V and 0 bases from J, the gap between germline ends came to 13 bases. The CDR3 is made up of 15 amino acids. Full variable domain (outside the CDR3, taken from reference TRBV7-8 and TRBJ2-7): GAGVSQSPRYKVAKRGQDVALRCDPISGHVSLFWYQQALGQGPEFLTYFQNEAQLDKSGLPSDRFFAERPEGSVSTLKIQRTQQEDSAVYLCASSYFRDISYEQYFGPGTRLTVT.

This sequence joins TRBV18 and TRBJ2-3, with TRBD2 matching over 10 bases. The V and J ends lost 3 bases and 4 bases, in that order; junction bases with no gene match: 10. The CDR3 is 17 amino acids. Germline V CDR1 and CDR2: KGHSH, LQKENI. CDR3 in DNA: TGTGCCAGCTCACCCGTGAAGATACTAGCGGGGTCAGATACGCAGTATTTT. It is translated as CASSPVKILAGSDTQYF. The variable domain in full, completed from reference TRBV18 and TRBJ2-3, reads NAGVMQNPRHLVRRRGQEARLRCSPMKGHSHVYWYRQLPEEGLKFMVYLQKENIIDESGMPKERFSAEFPKEGPSILRIQQVVRGDSAAYFCASSPVKILAGSDTQYFGPGTRLTVL.

V usage is TRBV2 and J usage is TRBJ1-5; D is unclear. Trimming pared 2 bases from V and 6 bases from J, leaving 8 bases between. The CDR3 consists of 13 residues. Per the germline V gene, CDR1 is SNHLY and CDR2 is FYNNEI. In DNA form, the CDR3 reads TGTGCCAGCAGTGAACAGGAGGTTCAGCCCCAGCATTTT. Its translation: CASSEQEVQPQHF. The full variable domain, with the rest looked up from reference TRBV2 and TRBJ1-5, is EPEVTQTPSHQVTQMGQEVILRCVPISNHLYFYWYRQILGQKVEFLVSFYNNEISEKSEIFDDQFSVERPDGSNFTLKIRSTKLEDSAMYFCASSEQEVQPQHFGDGTRLSIL.

The chain carries TRBV5-1 and TRBJ1-2; TRBD1 might be the D (5 bases). CDR3 size: 14 residues. CDR1 is SGHRS, CDR2 YFSETQ, per germline. The V end lost 0 bases, the J end lost 5 bases, and 11 bases lay between the germline ends. CDR3 sequence reads: CASSLADSWYGYTF. The CDR3 bases are TGCGCCAGCAGCTTGGCCGACAGTTGGTATGGCTACACCTTC.

The chain employs TRBV6-5 and TRBJ1-6, with TRBD1 matching 7 bases. Germline V gene sequence: CDR1 MNHEY, CDR2 SVGAGI. This CDR3 comprises 16 residues. With 0 bases clipped from V and 6 bases from J, the junction kept 5 bases outside the gene matches. The chain's CDR3 is CASSYSTTGVNSPLHF. In DNA, the CDR3 is TGTGCCAGCAGTTACTCGACAACAGGGGTTAATTCACCCCTCCACTTT.

The gene calls are TRBV4-3 and TRBJ2-3; D call uncertain. V lost 5 bases and J 5 bases, leaving 11 bases between the germline ends. This CDR3 contains 13 residues. Germline V CDR1 and CDR2: LGHNA, YSLEER. For the CDR3, the DNA is TGCGCCAGCAGCGTCCAGTCCGGAGATACGCAGTATTTT. Translation gives CASSVQSGDTQYF.

In DNA form, the CDR3 reads TGTGCCAGCAGTTCAGGGATCGCCTATAATTCACCCCTCCACTTT. Protein: CASSSGIAYNSPLHF. The V and J genes are TRBV27 and TRBJ1-6; D may be TRBD1 (5 bases). With 4 bases removed from V and 2 bases from J, the gap between germline ends came to 9 bases. The CDR3 covers 15 residues. In germline, CDR1 is MNHEY, CDR2 SMNVEV (reference sequence).

The CDR3: CASSQVRGGEQYF. The DNA for the CDR3 is TGTGCCAGCAGCCAAGTCCGGGGCGGGGAGCAGTACTTC. J is TRBJ2-7 and V is TRBV3-1 (or the pseudogene TRBV3-2); D is possibly TRBD1 or TRBD2 (5 bases each). CDR1 and CDR2 (germline): LGHDT, YNNKEL (reference sequence). The CDR3 has 13 amino acids. Trimming took off 1 base at V and 7 bases at J, with 11 bases between the two ends.